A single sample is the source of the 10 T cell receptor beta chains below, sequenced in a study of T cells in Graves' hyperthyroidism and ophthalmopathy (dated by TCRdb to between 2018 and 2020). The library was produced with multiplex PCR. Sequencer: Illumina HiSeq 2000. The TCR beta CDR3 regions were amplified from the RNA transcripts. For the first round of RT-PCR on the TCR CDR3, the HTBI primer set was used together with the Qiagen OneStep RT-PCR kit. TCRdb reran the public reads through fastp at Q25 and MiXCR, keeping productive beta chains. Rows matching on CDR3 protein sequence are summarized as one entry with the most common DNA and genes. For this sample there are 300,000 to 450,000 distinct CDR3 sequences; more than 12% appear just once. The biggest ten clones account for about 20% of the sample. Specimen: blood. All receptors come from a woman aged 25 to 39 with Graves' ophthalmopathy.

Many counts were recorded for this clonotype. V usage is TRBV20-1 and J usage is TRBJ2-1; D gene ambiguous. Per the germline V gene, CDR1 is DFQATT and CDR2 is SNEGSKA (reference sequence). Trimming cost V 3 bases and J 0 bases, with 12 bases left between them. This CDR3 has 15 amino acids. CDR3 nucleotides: TGCAGTGCTAGGGAGACTCTAGACTCCTACAATGAGCAGTTCTTC. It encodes CSARETLDSYNEQFF.

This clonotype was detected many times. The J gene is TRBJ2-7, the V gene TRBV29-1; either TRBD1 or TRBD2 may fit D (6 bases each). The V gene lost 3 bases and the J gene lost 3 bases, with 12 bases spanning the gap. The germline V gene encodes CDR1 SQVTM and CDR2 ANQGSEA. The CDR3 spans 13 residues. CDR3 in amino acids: CSVDTGASYEQYF. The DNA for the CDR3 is TGCAGCGTTGATACGGGGGCGAGCTACGAGCAGTACTTC.

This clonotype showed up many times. The CDR3 reads CASSVNFNTEAFF. The CDR3 nucleotides read TGTGCCAGTAGTGTCAATTTCAACACTGAAGCTTTCTTT. V and J are TRBV19 and TRBJ1-1; D gene uncertain. The germline CDR1 and CDR2 sequences are LNHDA and SQIVND (reference sequence). Trimming removed 5 bases at V and 2 bases at J, with 9 bases between. This CDR3 region has 13 residues.

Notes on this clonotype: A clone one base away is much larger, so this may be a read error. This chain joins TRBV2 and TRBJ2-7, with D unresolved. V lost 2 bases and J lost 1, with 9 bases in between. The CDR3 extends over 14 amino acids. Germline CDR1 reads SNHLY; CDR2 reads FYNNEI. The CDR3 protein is CASSELGWSYEQYF. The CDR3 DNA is TGTGCCAGCAGTGAATTAGGATGGTCCTACGAGCAGTACTTC.

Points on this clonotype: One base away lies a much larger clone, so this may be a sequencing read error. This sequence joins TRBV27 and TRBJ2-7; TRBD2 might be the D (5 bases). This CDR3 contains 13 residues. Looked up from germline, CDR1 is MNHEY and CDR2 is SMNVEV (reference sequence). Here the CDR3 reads CVSSFRENYEQYF. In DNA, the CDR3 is TGTGTCAGCAGTTTTCGGGAAAACTACGAGCAGTACTTC.

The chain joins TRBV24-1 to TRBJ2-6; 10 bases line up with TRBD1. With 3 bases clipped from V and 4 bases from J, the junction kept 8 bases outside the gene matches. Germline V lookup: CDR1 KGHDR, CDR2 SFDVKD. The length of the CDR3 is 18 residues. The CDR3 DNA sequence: TGTGCCACCAGTGATACCGGGACAGGGGCGTTGGGGGCCAACGTCCTGACTTTC. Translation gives CATSDTGTGALGANVLTF.

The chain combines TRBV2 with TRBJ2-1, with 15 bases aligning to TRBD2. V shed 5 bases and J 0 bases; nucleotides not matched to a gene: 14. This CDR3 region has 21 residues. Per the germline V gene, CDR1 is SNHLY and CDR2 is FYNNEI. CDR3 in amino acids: CASSQLSPGTSGGSSYNEQFF. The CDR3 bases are TGTGCCAGCAGTCAACTGAGCCCCGGGACTAGCGGGGGGAGCTCCTACAATGAGCAGTTCTTC. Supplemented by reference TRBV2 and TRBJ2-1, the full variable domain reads EPEVTQTPSHQVTQMGQEVILRCVPISNHLYFYWYRQILGQKVEFLVSFYNNEISEKSEIFDDQFSVERPDGSNFTLKIRSTKLEDSAMYFCASSQLSPGTSGGSSYNEQFFGPGTRLTVL.

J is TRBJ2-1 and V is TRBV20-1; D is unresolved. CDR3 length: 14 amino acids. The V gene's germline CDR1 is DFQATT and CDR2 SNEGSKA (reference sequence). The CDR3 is CRAFRRSSYNEQFF. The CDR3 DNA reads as TGCAGAGCCTTTCGTAGAAGCTCCTACAATGAGCAGTTCTTC.

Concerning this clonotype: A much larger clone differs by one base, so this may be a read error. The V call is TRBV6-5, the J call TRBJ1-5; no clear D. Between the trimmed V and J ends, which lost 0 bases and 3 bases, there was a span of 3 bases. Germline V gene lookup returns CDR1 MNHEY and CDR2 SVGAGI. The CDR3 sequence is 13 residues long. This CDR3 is CASSYSDNQPQHF. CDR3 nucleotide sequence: TGTGCCAGCAGTTACTCGGACAATCAGCCCCAGCATTTT.

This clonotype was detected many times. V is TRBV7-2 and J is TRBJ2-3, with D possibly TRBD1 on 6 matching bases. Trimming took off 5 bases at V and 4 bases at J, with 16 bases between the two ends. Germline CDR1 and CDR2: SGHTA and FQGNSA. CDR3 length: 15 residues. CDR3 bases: TGTGCCAGCAGCCCCGGGACAACCGGGGCAGATACGCAGTATTTT. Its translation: CASSPGTTGADTQYF.